Listed below are T cell receptor beta chains from one sample, sequenced in a study of early T cells in non-severe SARS-CoV-2 infection. TCRdb passed the 5' RACE reads through MiXCR, listing each CDR3 protein once. The top ten clones hold around 15% of a sample with approximately 71,000 distinct CDR3 sequences, approximately 15% of them seen once. Sequencing was done on a sample of whole blood. These receptors were collected from an adult who was a healthcare worker with PCR-confirmed SARS-CoV-2 infection or an uninfected control (not recorded which). Both conserved end residues are part of each CDR3.

J,V,CDR3
TRBJ1-5,TRBV7-2,CASSLKGVNQPQHF
TRBJ2-1,TRBV7-3,CASSPETVSNEQFF
TRBJ1-6,TRBV20-1,CSARDGSSYNSPLHF
TRBJ1-1,TRBV27,CASRIAQGVNTEAFF
TRBJ1-5,TRBV20-1,CSARARSTLSNQPQHF
TRBJ2-7,TRBV29-1,CSVEDNTSEQYF
TRBJ2-1,TRBV10-3,CAIRSSEATYNEQFF
TRBJ2-4,TRBV4-2,CASSQVDQDYQYF
TRBJ2-3,TRBV29-1,CSASEGRMDTQYF
TRBJ2-7,TRBV19,CASSPYASGTHYEQYF
TRBJ1-2,TRBV7-2,CASSLDFTGGAYGYTF
TRBJ2-2,TRBV7-9,CASSRGTGELFF
TRBJ1-2,TRBV5-1,CASRKQRDSNYGYTF
TRBJ2-5,TRBV10-1,CASSDSGTGQETQYF
TRBJ2-7,TRBV5-4,CASSPWTGEQYF
TRBJ2-1,TRBV6-2/TRBV6-3,CASSYGAFGNEQFF
TRBJ2-7,TRBV14,CASTEKNRYEQYF
TRBJ1-1,TRBV12-3/TRBV12-4,CASRIGVSNTEAFF
TRBJ2-1,TRBV5-5,CASSLPGAHNEQFF
TRBJ2-4,TRBV20-1,CSAPRTDPVAKNIQYF
TRBJ2-7,TRBV6-2/TRBV6-3,CASSSPGQGYEQYF
TRBJ1-5,TRBV6-4,CASSEDTGKPQHF
TRBJ2-7,TRBV6-2/TRBV6-3,CASSYSGPVRYEQYF
TRBJ2-2,TRBV10-3,CATDRGLDTGELFF